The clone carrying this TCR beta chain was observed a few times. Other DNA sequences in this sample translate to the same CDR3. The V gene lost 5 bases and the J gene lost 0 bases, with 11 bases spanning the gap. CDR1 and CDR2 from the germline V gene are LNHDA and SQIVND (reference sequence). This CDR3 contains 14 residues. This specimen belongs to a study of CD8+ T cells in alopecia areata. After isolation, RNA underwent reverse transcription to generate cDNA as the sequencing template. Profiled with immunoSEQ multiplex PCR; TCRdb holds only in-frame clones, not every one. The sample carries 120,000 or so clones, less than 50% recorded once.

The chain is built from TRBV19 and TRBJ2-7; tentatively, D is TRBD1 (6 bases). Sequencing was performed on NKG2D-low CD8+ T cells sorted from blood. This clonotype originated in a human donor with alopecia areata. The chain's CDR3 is CASSLTDSSYEQYF. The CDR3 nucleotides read TGTGCCAGTAGTCTAACGGACAGCTCCTACGAGCAGTACTTC.